The 15 T cell receptor beta chains reported below all come from one sample, sequenced in a study of blood T cell repertoires in COVID-19 (dated by TCRdb to between 2020 and 2021). Receptor libraries were prepared by the immunoSEQ multiplex PCR assay. The table was pulled from immuneACCESS by TCRdb, which kept in-frame rearrangements only. Such tables lose some clones; where checked, under half of the loss comes from unresolved V genes, and the rest has no known cause. Present in this sample are tens of thousands of clones, about nine tenths of which were seen just once. Roughly 1.5% of the sample goes to the ten largest clones. Material: peripheral blood. Receptors originate from a human donor with active COVID-19. The donor label of this sample is uncertain.

This sequence joins TRBV6-2 or TRBV6-3 and TRBJ1-6; possibly TRBD1 for D (6 bases). Germline values: CDR1 MNHEY, CDR2 SVGEGT. V was cut by 5 bases and J by 9 bases, with 11 bases left in between. The CDR3 contains 13 residues. The CDR3 spells CASSPDRSSPLHF. CDR3 DNA: TGTGCCAGCAGTCCGGACAGAAGTTCACCCCTCCACTTT.

The rearrangement links TRBV5-1 to TRBJ2-7, with 11 nucleotides matching TRBD1. The germline gives CDR1 SGHRS, CDR2 YFSETQ. Trimming cost V 4 bases and J 3 bases; bases outside gene matches: 9. CDR3 size: 16 residues. CDR3 amino acids: CASSLDRGLRSYEQYF. The CDR3 DNA follows: TGCGCCAGCAGCCTGGACAGGGGGCTTAGGAGCTACGAGCAGTACTTC.

This clone turned up a few times. The chain links TRBV5-6 to TRBJ2-1; TRBD2 is a possible D gene (7 bases). Germline V CDR1 and CDR2: SGHDT, YYEEEE. Between the trimmed V and J ends, which lost 0 bases and 8 bases, there was a span of 21 bases. The CDR3 spans 17 residues. In nucleotides, the CDR3 is TGTGCCAGCAGCTTGGTTTCCGGAGGGGGGGCCCAAGATGAGCAGTTCTTC. The encoded protein is CASSLVSGGGAQDEQFF.

V gene TRBV7-8 combines with J gene TRBJ1-6, with D possibly TRBD1 on 5 matching bases. Per the germline V gene, CDR1 is SGHVS and CDR2 is FQNEAQ. This CDR3 is built from 17 residues. Trimming left V 5 bases short and J 0 bases short, with 14 bases between. CDR3 sequence: CASSDGRTSSYNSPLHF. CDR3 nucleotide sequence: TGTGCCAGCAGCGATGGACGGACAAGCTCCTATAATTCACCCCTCCACTTT. Together with reference TRBV7-8 and TRBJ1-6, the CDR3 gives the full variable domain: GAGVSQSPRYKVAKRGQDVALRCDPISGHVSLFWYQQALGQGPEFLTYFQNEAQLDKSGLPSDRFFAERPEGSVSTLKIQRTQQEDSAVYLCASSDGRTSSYNSPLHFGNGTRLTVT.

The chain recombines TRBV20-1 with TRBJ2-2, with TRBD2 as a possible D gene (5 bases). The CDR3 loop spans 15 amino acids. With 3 bases removed from V and 1 base from J, the gap between germline ends came to 12 bases. Germline CDR1 reads DFQATT; CDR2 reads SNEGSKA (reference sequence). CDR3 sequence reads: CSASLGRGNTGELFF. The CDR3 coding sequence is TGCAGTGCTAGTCTGGGCCGGGGGAACACCGGGGAGCTGTTTTTT.

The rearrangement uses TRBV11-2 and TRBJ1-1; D not certain. Germline V gene sequence: CDR1 SGHAT, CDR2 FQNNGV. This CDR3 spans 11 amino acids. Trimming pared 5 bases from V and 2 bases from J, leaving 3 bases between. The CDR3: CASSPNTEAFF. DNA of the CDR3: TGTGCCAGCAGCCCTAACACTGAAGCTTTCTTT.

The gene calls are TRBV27 and TRBJ2-3; 8 bases line up with TRBD1. This CDR3 has 18 residues. Germline V lookup: CDR1 MNHEY, CDR2 SMNVEV (reference sequence). V trimming: 1 base; J trimming: 4 bases; junction bases outside the gene matches: 13. CDR3 DNA: TGTGCCAGCAGTTTATTTAGGTTGGACAGGGCGGTTCCAGATACGCAGTATTTT. Translating it yields CASSLFRLDRAVPDTQYF.

The CDR3, as DNA: TGCGCCAGCAGCCAAGAGGGGTCGTCTCGGGGCTACAATGAGCAGTTCTTC. Residues: CASSQEGSSRGYNEQFF. The chain links TRBV4-1 to TRBJ2-1; D perhaps matches TRBD2 (5 bases). Germline CDR1 reads MGHRA; CDR2 reads YSYEKL. CDR3 length equals 17 residues. V lost 0 bases and J 3 bases, leaving 15 bases between the germline ends.

V and J are TRBV2 and TRBJ2-1, with D unresolved. Per the germline V gene, CDR1 is SNHLY and CDR2 is FYNNEI. CDR3 length equals 12 residues. Trimming shortened V by 6 bases and J by 0 bases, and 3 bases separated the two germline ends. The CDR3 reads CASRYSYNEQFF. CDR3 nucleotides: TGTGCCAGCAGGTACTCCTACAATGAGCAGTTCTTC. Complete variable domain (other parts from reference TRBV2 and TRBJ2-1): EPEVTQTPSHQVTQMGQEVILRCVPISNHLYFYWYRQILGQKVEFLVSFYNNEISEKSEIFDDQFSVERPDGSNFTLKIRSTKLEDSAMYFCASRYSYNEQFFGPGTRLTVL.

V gene TRBV7-2 combines with J gene TRBJ2-5, with 12 bases identical to TRBD2. The V gene end was trimmed by 6 bases and the J gene end by 2 bases; junction bases not matched to a gene: 1. The CDR3 covers 14 residues. Germline V gene sequence: CDR1 SGHTA, CDR2 FQGNSA. As DNA, the CDR3 is TGTGCCAGCAGTCTAGCGGGGGGGCAAGAGACCCAGTACTTC. It encodes CASSLAGGQETQYF.

This clone was counted a single time. V is TRBV5-1 and J is TRBJ2-7; D possibly corresponds to TRBD1 (6 bases). Germline CDR1 reads SGHRS; CDR2 reads YFSETQ. V shed 5 bases and J shed 5 bases, with 17 bases lying between them. This CDR3 spans 14 amino acids. The CDR3 region is CASSLRDTINEQYF. CDR3 bases: TGCGCCAGCAGTCTTAGGGACACGATTAACGAGCAGTACTTC.

The CDR3 spells CASRALAGGPEELFF. Here the CDR3 DNA reads TGTGCCAGCAGAGCCCTAGCGGGGGGGCCGGAGGAGCTGTTTTTT. The chain combines TRBV2 with TRBJ2-2; 12 bases are a match to TRBD2. Germline V gene data show CDR1 as SNHLY and CDR2 as FYNNEI. The CDR3 length is 15 residues. The J segment lost 10 bases and the V segment lost 6 bases, leaving 9 bases of the junction unmatched.

The chain combines TRBV7-2 with TRBJ2-7, with TRBD2 matching 8 bases. Germline V gene sequence: CDR1 SGHTA, CDR2 FQGNSA. V shed 3 bases, J shed 3 bases, and the junction held 7 bases outside the gene matches. The CDR3 loop spans 15 amino acids. CDR3 nucleotides: TGTGCCAGCAGCTTCCGTCTGCGGGGGGACTACGAGCAGTACTTC. This translates into CASSFRLRGDYEQYF.

The rearrangement links TRBV5-5 to TRBJ2-7; 8 bases align to TRBD1. After removal of 3 bases from V and 0 bases from J, the junction contained 11 bases not matched to a gene. CDR1 is SGHKS, CDR2 YYEKEE, per germline (reference sequence). CDR3 size: 17 residues. This CDR3 is CASSYGTGGGSSYEQYF. The CDR3 DNA follows: TGTGCCAGCAGCTACGGCACAGGGGGTGGAAGCTCCTACGAGCAGTACTTC.

The genes are TRBV27 and TRBJ2-2; possible D gene TRBD2, 6 bases. V was cut by 2 bases and J by 0 bases, with 19 bases left in between. This CDR3 is built from 19 residues. Germline CDR1 reads MNHEY; CDR2 reads SMNVEV (reference sequence). As DNA, the CDR3 is TGTGCCAGCAGTTTACGGGTGTCGGTGCCGGGAGCGAACACCGGGGAGCTGTTTTTT. Translated: CASSLRVSVPGANTGELFF.